What follows is one T cell receptor (beta chain) and its context. No antigen is known for it. The PCR used 60 Vbeta and 13 Jbeta primers. TCRdb keeps only in-frame clones here, not all; method: immunoSEQ multiplex PCR. The sample comprises approximately 240,000 clones, about 80% of which are singletons, and more than 5% rests with the top ten. The data were obtained in a study of cytomegalovirus exposure and HLA in healthy donors. Study-wide points: Of the V segments, some could not be distinguished, including TRBV6-2 and TRBV6-3, and were excluded. Later genetic work tied a missense DCLRE1C variant to beta-chain V and J trimming. Later work found that TCR association rates differed between HLA loci; DRB1 had the most and HLA-C the fewest.

Germline V CDR1 and CDR2: SGHTA, FQGNSA. The CDR3 sequence is 16 residues long. J lost 4 bases, V lost 6 bases, and 13 bases had no gene match. The sequencing sample was made of PBMCs. The chain joins TRBV7-2 to TRBJ2-7; 9 nucleotides align to TRBD1. This clonotype was obtained from a middle-aged woman in good health and CMV-seropositive. CDR3 amino acids: CASSFPPGTGRYEQYF. CDR3 DNA: TGTGCCAGCAGTTTCCCCCCCGGGACAGGGAGGTACGAGCAGTACTTC.